This TCR beta chain was documented in a study of B cell selection in AIRE deficiency. This clone showed up just once. As yet, its antigen is unknown. CDR1 and CDR2 (germline): SGHRS, YFSETQ. V lost 5 bases, J lost 5 bases, and 14 bases lay in between. There are 15 residues in the CDR3. Sorted regulatory T cells were CD4-positive, CD25-high and CD127-low or negative. Study conclusions and caveats: Patient Tconv and Treg cells showed healthy-like TCRBV usage, CDR3 length, diversity. Roughly 29% of healthy-donor shared Treg TCRbeta sequences appeared in patient Tconv cells. Shorter CDR3s marked shared Treg sequences, biased toward few non-templated insertions.

Study processing details: Treg pools: some 5.6x10^4 distinct patient, some 88,000 donor TCRbeta sequences. TCRdb's copy holds only in-frame clones and misses some; the assay was immunoSEQ multiplex PCR. V, J and clone size were drawn from that table, and D and trimming were deduced from the DNA. Of around 20,000 clones listed, about 93% are singletons. Sequences were obtained from CD4+CD25+ Tregs sorted from PBMCs. The rearrangement uses TRBV5-1 and TRBJ1-6; TRBD1 is a possible D gene (5 bases). The source is a human donor in good health. The CDR3 DNA sequence: TGCGCCAGCAGAACCGGGGCCCAAAATAATTCACCCCTCCACTTT. This codes for CASRTGAQNNSPLHF.